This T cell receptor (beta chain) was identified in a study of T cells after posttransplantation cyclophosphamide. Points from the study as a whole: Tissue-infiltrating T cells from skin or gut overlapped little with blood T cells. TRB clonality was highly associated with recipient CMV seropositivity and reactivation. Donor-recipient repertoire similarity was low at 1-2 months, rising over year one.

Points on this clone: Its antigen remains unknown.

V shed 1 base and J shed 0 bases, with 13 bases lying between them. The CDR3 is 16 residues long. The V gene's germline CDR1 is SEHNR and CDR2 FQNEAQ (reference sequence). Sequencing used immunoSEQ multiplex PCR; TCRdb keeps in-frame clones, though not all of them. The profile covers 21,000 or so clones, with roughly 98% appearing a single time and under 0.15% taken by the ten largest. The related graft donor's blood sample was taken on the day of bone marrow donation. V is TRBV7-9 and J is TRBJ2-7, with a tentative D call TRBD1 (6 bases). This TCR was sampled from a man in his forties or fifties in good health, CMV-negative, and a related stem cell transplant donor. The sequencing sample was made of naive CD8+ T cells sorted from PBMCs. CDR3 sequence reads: CASSLEGQYLSYEQYF. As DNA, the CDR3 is TGTGCCAGCAGCTTAGAGGGACAATACCTCTCCTACGAGCAGTACTTC.